This T cell receptor (beta chain) was sequenced during a study of blood T cell repertoires in COVID-19. Overall study: Italy, Spain and the United States were the sources of the convalescent and acute COVID-19 samples. Sources were T cells, B-cell-depleted T cells, or PBMCs; the material itself was cDNA or gDNA.

CDR1 and CDR2 (germline): SEHNR, FQNEAQ (reference sequence). This CDR3 is 15 amino acids long. The trim removed 5 bases at V and 4 bases at J, leaving 9 bases unmatched. Authors' data handling: Reference gene primer amplification gave nucleated cell count estimates. Sequencing was performed with immunoSEQ multiplex PCR; in TCRdb, only in-frame clones are kept and a portion is missing. V and J calls and clone size are copied from that table; D and trimming were computed from the DNA. This sample has some 110,000 clones, with around 80% found just once. Material for sequencing was peripheral blood. The V and J genes are TRBV7-9 and TRBJ2-7; TRBD1 matches 9 bases. The source is a man in his fifties or sixties with active or convalescent COVID-19. The CDR3 DNA is TGTGCCAGCAGCCCGGACAGGGGTGGCTTTTACGAGCAGTACTTC. Protein sequence: CASSPDRGGFYEQYF.